The rows below give T cell receptor beta chains drawn from one sample of a study of blood T cell repertoires in COVID-19. The protocol was immunoSEQ multiplex PCR, while the TCRdb copy is restricted to in-frame clones and leaves out a portion. Here the sample spans around 250,000 clones, about 87% being singletons. The sample comprised PBMCs or T cells enriched from blood (not recorded which). These receptors were collected from a woman aged 50 to 60 who had recovered from COVID-19. Both conserved end residues are part of each CDR3. A D gene is named only where the DNA matches it firmly. A row's size may be missing; if present it is once, few, many or a size class.

>.|TRBV3-1/TRBV3-2|TRBJ2-3|TRBD2
TGTGCCAGCAGCCAAGCCCTGGGGGCTAGCGGGACAGATACGCAGTATTTT
CASSQALGASGTDTQYF
>.|TRBV7-2|TRBJ1-1|TRBD1
TGTGCCAGCAGCCTAAGACAGGGATGGACTGAAGCTTTCTTT
CASSLRQGWTEAFF
>.|TRBV7-8|TRBJ1-5|.
TGTGCCAGCAGCTTAAGGAGAACTCAGGGGAGTAGCAATCAGCCCCAGCATTTT
CASSLRRTQGSSNQPQHF
>.|TRBV5-4|TRBJ2-5|.
TGTGCCAGCGGTGGAGTGGAGGAAGAGACCCAGTACTTC
CASGGVEEETQYF
>.|TRBV10-3|TRBJ2-5|TRBD2
TGTGCCATCAATCGGGCGGGAGAAGAGACCCAGTACTTC
CAINRAGEETQYF
>.|TRBV28|TRBJ1-1|.
TGTGCCAGCAGTTTGGGGGGGGATCTGAACACTGAAGCTTTCTTT
CASSLGGDLNTEAFF
>.|TRBV5-4|TRBJ2-5|TRBD2
TGTGCCAGCAGCTTGGCTAGCGGAGCGCAAGAGACCCAGTACTTC
CASSLASGAQETQYF
>.|TRBV28|TRBJ1-1|TRBD1
TGTGCCAGCATTCAAACGGGAGACAGGGCCACTTTCTTT
CASIQTGDRATFF
>.|TRBV5-1|TRBJ2-7|TRBD2
TGCGCCAGCAGCTTGTCGAGCGGGAGCTACGAGCAGTACTTC
CASSLSSGSYEQYF
>few|TRBV10-3|TRBJ2-7|.
TGTGCCATCAGGGAGACAGACCCTTTGGACGAGCAGTACTTC
CAIRETDPLDEQYF
>few|TRBV14|TRBJ2-7|.
TGTGCCAGCAGCCAAGATCGTTACGAGCAGTACTTC
CASSQDRYEQYF
>.|TRBV11-3|TRBJ1-5|TRBD1
TGTGCCAGCAGCACCGGACAGGGACGGGGACTTTATAGCAATCAGCCCCAGCATTTT
CASSTGQGRGLYSNQPQHF
>once|TRBV10-3|TRBJ1-3|.
TGTGCCATCAGTGAGTCGATCCAGGGGAGTGGAAACACCATATATTTT
CAISESIQGSGNTIYF
>.|TRBV27|TRBJ2-7|.
TGTGCCAGCGGTCCAGGGTACGGAACCTACGAGCAGTACTTC
CASGPGYGTYEQYF
>.|TRBV28|TRBJ1-5|.
TGTGCCAGCAGAAAGGGGCGAGAGAGCAGCAATCAGCCCCAGCATTTT
CASRKGRESSNQPQHF
>.|TRBV27|TRBJ2-2|.
TGTGCCAGCAGTTCCATCAACACCGGGGAGCTGTTTTTT
CASSSINTGELFF
>once|TRBV7-8|TRBJ2-7|TRBD2
TGTGCCAGCAGCTTAGTCCGATTTGGTAGCGGGAGAGCGGACGAGCAGTACTTC
CASSLVRFGSGRADEQYF
>.|TRBV27|TRBJ1-5|TRBD1
TGTGCCAGCAGGGGGACAGGAGATCAGCCCCAGCATTTT
CASRGTGDQPQHF
>.|TRBV5-1|TRBJ2-7|TRBD2
TGCGCCAGCAGGCTTAGCGGGCCGACCTCCTACGAGCAGTACTTC
CASRLSGPTSYEQYF
>few|TRBV28|TRBJ2-1|TRBD2
TGTGCCAGCAGGTTAGCGGGAGGCCGGCTCTACAATGAGCAGTTCTTC
CASRLAGGRLYNEQFF